Listed below are T cell receptor beta chains from one sample, sequenced in a study of blood T cell repertoires in COVID-19. Measured with immunoSEQ multiplex PCR; TCRdb has only the in-frame clones, and not every one. This table holds around 100,000 clones, approximately 90% found once. Sequencing was done on a sample of peripheral blood. The origin of the receptors is a human donor with active COVID-19. The donor label of this sample is uncertain. Each CDR3 is given with its conserved first and last residue. A D gene is named only where the DNA matches it firmly. Where a row states a size, it is once, few, many or the class of an expanded clone; other rows omit it.

v_gene	j_gene	abundance	d_gene	CDR3nt	CDR3aa
TRBV5-1	TRBJ2-5	NA	TRBD2	TGCGCCAGCAGCTTGGTGGGACTAGTTATAGAGACCCAGTACTTC	CASSLVGLVIETQYF
TRBV18	TRBJ1-6	NA	NA	TGTGCCAGCTCACCATCGAGGGATATCTCTAATTCACCCCTCCACTTT	CASSPSRDISNSPLHF
TRBV19	TRBJ1-2	few	TRBD1	TGTGCCAGTAGTTCTACCGGGACAGCGAAGGTTGGCTACACCTTC	CASSSTGTAKVGYTF
TRBV18	TRBJ1-4	NA	NA	TGTGCCAGCTCACCACCGAGTTCGGAGGCGGGGGAAAAACTGTTTTTT	CASSPPSSEAGEKLFF
TRBV5-1	TRBJ2-3	NA	TRBD1	TGCGCCAGCAGCTTGGCCACAGGGGCGGTCGGCACAGATACGCAGTATTTT	CASSLATGAVGTDTQYF
TRBV18	TRBJ1-2	NA	TRBD1	TGTGCCAGCTCACCAGCTCCGGGACAGGCTAACTATGGCTACACCTTC	CASSPAPGQANYGYTF
TRBV2	TRBJ2-7	once	TRBD1	TGTGCCAGCAGCCCGCCAGGACAGGGGGCCTACGAGCAGTACTTC	CASSPPGQGAYEQYF
TRBV6-2/TRBV6-3	TRBJ2-7	once	NA	TGTGCCAGCAGTTACACCCCCCCAGGGGTCAGCCACGAGCAGTACTTC	CASSYTPPGVSHEQYF
TRBV18	TRBJ2-7	NA	NA	TGTGCCAGCTCACCGGGGGGAGGATACGAGCAGTACTTC	CASSPGGGYEQYF
TRBV29-1	TRBJ2-5	NA	TRBD1	TGCAGCTCCCCAGGGGGCGGGCGAGAGACCCAGTACTTC	CSSPGGGRETQYF